This TCR beta chain was identified in a study of T-cell memory formation after mild COVID-19. MiXCR, run by TCRdb on the 5' RACE reads, gives a single entry per CDR3 protein. This sample has 68,000 or so distinct CDR3 sequences, with 15% to 20% found just once. This CDR3 is built from 13 residues. The V gene end was trimmed by 10 bases and the J gene end by 4 bases; junction bases not matched to a gene: 8. Germline-derived CDR1 and CDR2 are SEHNR and FQNEAQ (reference sequence). In regard to this clonotype: The antigen is undetermined.

Study-wide results and caveats: CD8+ contracting clones occupied EMRA, while CD4+ ones occupied mainly CM and EM.

The source of this sequence is an adult woman who had mild COVID-19 (a few samples of this study predate the infection). Cell type and time point are not known. This chain joins TRBV7-9 and TRBJ2-3; 7 nucleotides align to TRBD2. Source material: PBMCs or a T cell subset sorted from them (not recorded which). CDR3 sequence: CATEGGSADTQYF. The DNA of the CDR3 is TGTGCCACCGAAGGCGGGAGTGCAGATACGCAGTATTTT.